Shown below are 18 T cell receptor beta chains from a single sample sequenced in a study of control samples from healthy donors and cancer patients. Clones were read by immunoSEQ multiplex PCR, and TCRdb kept only the in-frame ones, dropping some. The top ten hold 4.5% to 7% of the sample, which has about 80,000 clones, roughly 91% seen once. The sample comprised blood. The receptors shown here come from a man aged 45-65 years in good health.

The gene calls are TRBV19 and TRBJ2-3; TRBD2 might be the D (5 bases). Germline V lookup: CDR1 LNHDA, CDR2 SQIVND (reference sequence). The CDR3 runs to 13 residues. Between the trimmed V and J ends, which lost 5 bases and 6 bases, there was a span of 12 bases. The CDR3, as DNA: TGTGCCAGTAGTTCAGACTATCAGGATACGCAGTATTTT. Residues: CASSSDYQDTQYF.

This chain uses TRBV6-5 with TRBJ2-5; TRBD2 is a possible D gene (5 bases). CDR3 length: 15 residues. V dropped 0 bases and J dropped 3 bases, with 11 bases sitting between them. Germline CDR1 MNHEY, CDR2 SVGAGI. The CDR3 protein is CASSYSRPGKETQYF. DNA of the CDR3: TGTGCCAGCAGTTACTCTCGGCCGGGGAAAGAGACCCAGTACTTC.

V usage is TRBV2 and J usage is TRBJ2-2; tentatively, D is TRBD1 (5 bases). Germline values: CDR1 SNHLY, CDR2 FYNNEI. Trimming removed 5 bases from V and 4 bases from J, with 11 bases in between. This CDR3 has 14 amino acids. Here the CDR3 reads CASSLGEATGELFF. CDR3 DNA: TGTGCCAGCAGTTTAGGGGAAGCCACCGGGGAGCTGTTTTTT.

The rearrangement uses TRBV10-3 and TRBJ1-1; 8 bases line up with TRBD1. CDR3 size: 14 residues. Germline lookup yields CDR1 ENHRY and CDR2 SYGVKD. V lost 2 bases and J lost 4; bases outside the gene matches: 3. CDR3 bases: TGTGCCATCAGTGAGGGACAGGGACGCACTGAAGCTTTCTTT. This encodes CAISEGQGRTEAFF.

The rearrangement uses TRBV24-1 and TRBJ1-2; tentatively, D is TRBD1 (6 bases). This CDR3 is built from 14 residues. V was clipped by 2 bases and J by 4 bases, with 10 bases between them. Germline V gene lookup returns CDR1 KGHDR and CDR2 SFDVKD. The CDR3 DNA reads TGTGCCACCAGTGATTCGGGACAACCCTATGGCTACACCTTC. Protein product: CATSDSGQPYGYTF.

The chain links TRBV9 to TRBJ1-1, with no clear D. CDR3 size: 15 residues. In germline, CDR1 is SGDLS, CDR2 YYNGEE. The V end lost 0 bases, the J end lost 0 bases, and 9 bases lay between the germline ends. CDR3 residues: CASSVGGKMNTEAFF. The CDR3 DNA sequence: TGTGCCAGCAGCGTAGGAGGGAAAATGAACACTGAAGCTTTCTTT. The full variable domain, with the rest looked up from reference TRBV9 and TRBJ1-1, is DSGVTQTPKHLITATGQRVTLRCSPRSGDLSVYWYQQSLDQGLQFLIQYYNGEERAKGNILERFSAQQFPDLHSELNLSSLELGDSALYFCASSVGGKMNTEAFFGQGTRLTVV.

This rearrangement joins TRBV12-3 or TRBV12-4 to TRBJ1-1, with D maybe TRBD1 (6 bases). Trimming pared 0 bases from V and 6 bases from J, leaving 8 bases between. There are 13 residues in the CDR3. The CDR3 region has the DNA TGTGCCAGCAGTTTAGCGTGGACAGCTGAAGCTTTCTTT. Translation: CASSLAWTAEAFF.

This clone was detected only a few times. The gene calls are TRBV5-6 and TRBJ2-7, with no clear D. V lost 2 bases to trimming and J lost 1 base, with 10 bases between them. The V gene's germline CDR1 is SGHDT and CDR2 YYEEEE. CDR3 length: 14 residues. CDR3 in amino acids: CASSFGPTSYEQYF. The CDR3 DNA reads TGTGCCAGCAGCTTCGGACCAACTTCCTACGAGCAGTACTTC. The variable domain in full, with the rest retrieved from reference TRBV5-6 and TRBJ2-7, is DAGVTQSPTHLIKTRGQQVTLRCSPKSGHDTVSWYQQALGQGPQFIFQYYEEEERQRGNFPDRFSGHQFPNYSSELNVNALLLGDSALYLCASSFGPTSYEQYFGPGTRLTVT.

This clone was recorded only once. This chain connects TRBV18 to TRBJ2-3, with D unclear. Trimming cost V 6 bases and J 0 bases, with 13 bases left between them. The CDR3 extends over 15 amino acids. Germline V gene data show CDR1 as KGHSH and CDR2 as LQKENI. The CDR3 nucleotides read TGTGCCAGCTCCGTGCAAGGGCCTAGCACAGATACGCAGTATTTT. It codes for CASSVQGPSTDTQYF.

The genes are TRBV24-1 and TRBJ2-2; D unresolved. The V end lost 3 bases, the J end lost 3 bases, and 10 bases lay between the germline ends. This CDR3 is built from 15 residues. Germline loops: CDR1 KGHDR, CDR2 SFDVKD. This CDR3 is CATSDTGPDTGELFF. The CDR3 region has the DNA TGTGCCACCAGTGATACTGGACCGGACACCGGGGAGCTGTTTTTT.

The V and J genes are TRBV15 and TRBJ2-6; maybe TRBD1 (6 bases). V lost 5 bases and J lost 2, with 10 bases in between. Germline V gene data show CDR1 as LNHNV and CDR2 as YYDKDF (reference sequence). The CDR3 runs 15 residues. The CDR3 bases are TGTGCCACCAGCCTCGACAGGCCTGGGGCCAACGTCCTGACTTTC. Translating gives CATSLDRPGANVLTF.

The chain uses TRBV5-1 and TRBJ2-7; 10 bases match TRBD2. J gave up 5 bases and V 0 bases, and 2 bases lay outside the gene matches. Germline lookup yields CDR1 SGHRS and CDR2 YFSETQ. This CDR3 region has 14 residues. The CDR3 protein is CASSLGLAGDEQYF. The CDR3 DNA sequence: TGCGCCAGCAGCTTGGGGCTAGCGGGAGACGAGCAGTACTTC.

The chain couples TRBV3-1 (or the pseudogene TRBV3-2) to TRBJ1-5, with 8 bases aligning to TRBD1. V lost 6 bases, J lost 5 bases, and 6 bases stayed unmatched. The CDR3 consists of 14 residues. Germline values: CDR1 LGHDT, CDR2 YNNKEL (reference sequence). The DNA for the CDR3 is TGTGCCAGCAGTAACAGGGGGAGCGATCAGCCCCAGCATTTT. Protein sequence: CASSNRGSDQPQHF.

The V call is TRBV6-1, the J call TRBJ2-1; a possible D gene is TRBD1 (5 bases). V was trimmed by 3 bases and J by 6 bases, leaving 9 bases between them. Looked up from germline, CDR1 is MNHNS and CDR2 is SASEGT. This CDR3 is 13 amino acids long. The CDR3 DNA follows: TGTGCCAGCAGTGATTCTCAGGGCAATGAGCAGTTCTTC. It translates to CASSDSQGNEQFF.

The chain recombines TRBV14 with TRBJ1-5, with D uncertain. The CDR3 has 13 amino acids. V lost 0 bases and J lost 9, with 9 bases in between. Looked up from germline, CDR1 is SGHDN and CDR2 is FVKESK. Here the CDR3 DNA reads TGTGCCAGCAGCCAAGAAAGGAAGGGGCCCCAGCATTTT. Its translation is CASSQERKGPQHF.

V and J are TRBV29-1 and TRBJ1-1, with 7 bases identical to TRBD1. CDR1 is SQVTM and CDR2 is ANQGSEA in the germline V gene. This CDR3 region has 13 residues. The V segment lost 7 bases and the J segment 0 bases; nucleotides outside the gene matches: 5. The CDR3 coding sequence is TGCAGCGGGCGACAGGGTCTGAACACTGAAGCTTTCTTT. This translates into CSGRQGLNTEAFF.

This clone appeared a few times. The chain links TRBV30 to TRBJ1-6, with a weak D call TRBD1 (6 bases). From germline, CDR1 is GTSNPN and CDR2 SVGIG (reference sequence). This CDR3 has 18 residues. Trimming shortened V by 8 bases and J by 0 bases, and 23 bases separated the two germline ends. The chain's CDR3 is CAGHPWDTTSSYNSPLHF. The CDR3 region has the DNA TGTGCCGGACACCCCTGGGACACGACAAGCTCCTATAATTCACCCCTCCACTTT.

The CDR3 region is CASSVGAYPEETQYF. The DNA for the CDR3 is TGTGCCAGCAGCGTAGGGGCCTACCCGGAAGAGACCCAGTACTTC. The chain combines TRBV9 with TRBJ2-5, with D uncertain. Germline V lookup: CDR1 SGDLS, CDR2 YYNGEE. Between the trimmed V and J ends, which lost 0 bases and 3 bases, there was a span of 12 bases. This CDR3 has 15 amino acids.